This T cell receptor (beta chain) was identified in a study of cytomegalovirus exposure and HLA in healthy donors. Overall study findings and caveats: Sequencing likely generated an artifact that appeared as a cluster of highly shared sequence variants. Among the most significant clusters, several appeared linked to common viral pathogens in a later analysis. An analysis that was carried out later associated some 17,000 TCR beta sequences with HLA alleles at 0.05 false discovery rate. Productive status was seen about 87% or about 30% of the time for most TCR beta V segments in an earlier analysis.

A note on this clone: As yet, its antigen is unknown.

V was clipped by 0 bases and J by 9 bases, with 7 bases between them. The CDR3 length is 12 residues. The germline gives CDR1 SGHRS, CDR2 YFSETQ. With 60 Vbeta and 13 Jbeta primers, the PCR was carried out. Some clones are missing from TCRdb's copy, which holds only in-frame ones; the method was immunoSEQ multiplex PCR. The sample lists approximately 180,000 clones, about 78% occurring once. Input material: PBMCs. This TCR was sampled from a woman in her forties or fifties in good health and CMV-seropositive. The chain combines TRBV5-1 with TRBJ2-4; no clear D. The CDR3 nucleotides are TGCGCCAGCAGCTTGGAACCGGGCATTCAGTACTTC. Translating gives CASSLEPGIQYF.